A single sample is the source of the 11 T cell receptor beta chains below, sequenced in a study of blood T cell repertoires in COVID-19. The table came from immunoSEQ multiplex PCR; TCRdb's copy has only in-frame clones and leaves some out. The sample includes just over 70,000 clones, about 73% of them seen just once. What was sequenced was peripheral blood. Receptor source: a woman aged 70-85 years with acute or convalescent COVID-19.

The V call is TRBV7-2, the J call TRBJ2-3; tentatively, D is TRBD2 (6 bases). CDR1 is SGHTA and CDR2 is FQGNSA in the germline V gene. The CDR3 sequence is 15 residues long. The V end lost 1 base, the J end lost 2 bases, and 10 bases lay between the germline ends. CDR3 nucleotides: TGTGCCAGCAGCTTAGGAGGCGGGAACACAGATACGCAGTATTTT. Amino acids: CASSLGGGNTDTQYF.

This chain uses TRBV7-2 with TRBJ2-1, with 8 bases lining up with TRBD2. V lost 6 bases, J lost 8 bases, and 18 bases stayed unmatched. The germline gives CDR1 SGHTA, CDR2 FQGNSA. The CDR3 runs to 17 residues. The CDR3 nucleotides read TGTGCCAGCAGTTTTGCCTTGCGGCTAGCGGGTAAAGATGAGCAGTTCTTC. Protein product: CASSFALRLAGKDEQFF. Full variable domain (missing parts from reference TRBV7-2 and TRBJ2-1): GAGVSQSPSNKVTEKGKDVELRCDPISGHTALYWYRQSLGQGLEFLIYFQGNSAPDKSGLPSDRFSAERTGGSVSTLTIQRTQQEDSAVYLCASSFALRLAGKDEQFFGPGTRLTVL.

The V gene is TRBV7-2, the J gene TRBJ2-5, with 13 bases that match TRBD2. The CDR3 sequence is 19 residues long. Germline lookup yields CDR1 SGHTA and CDR2 FQGNSA. The J segment lost 4 bases and the V segment lost 4 bases, leaving 15 bases of the junction unmatched. The CDR3: CASSSYTSGRATSRETQYF. In nucleotides, the CDR3 is TGTGCCAGCAGCTCGTATACTAGCGGGAGGGCCACATCCAGAGAGACCCAGTACTTC. Full variable domain (outside the CDR3, taken from reference TRBV7-2 and TRBJ2-5): GAGVSQSPSNKVTEKGKDVELRCDPISGHTALYWYRQSLGQGLEFLIYFQGNSAPDKSGLPSDRFSAERTGGSVSTLTIQRTQQEDSAVYLCASSSYTSGRATSRETQYFGPGTRLLVL.

The chain joins TRBV7-6 to TRBJ1-6; D not certain. The CDR3 extends over 14 amino acids. V was clipped by 4 bases and J by 6 bases, with 10 bases between them. Germline loops: CDR1 SGHVS, CDR2 FNYEAQ. The CDR3 bases are TGTGCCAGCAGCTCGGCAGCGGTTAATTCACCCCTCCACTTT. Protein: CASSSAAVNSPLHF.

The V gene is TRBV7-8, the J gene TRBJ1-3; D is undetermined. The CDR3 extends over 15 amino acids. V was pared by 0 bases and J by 0 bases, with 6 bases between. Per the germline V gene, CDR1 is SGHVS and CDR2 is FQNEAQ. The CDR3 loop is CASSLAHGSGNTIYF. CDR3 sequence (DNA): TGTGCCAGCAGCTTAGCGCACGGCTCTGGAAACACCATATATTTT.

The chain recombines TRBV5-1 with TRBJ2-7, with TRBD1 matching over 7 bases. Unmatched junction bases numbered 16, after V lost 3 bases and J lost 4 bases. Germline-derived CDR1 and CDR2 are SGHRS and YFSETQ. The CDR3 totals 17 residues. The CDR3 nucleotides are TGCGCCAGCAGCTCGGGCCCTCGGACAGGCCCAACTTACGAGCAGTACTTC. This codes for CASSSGPRTGPTYEQYF. Full variable domain (missing parts from reference TRBV5-1 and TRBJ2-7): KAGVTQTPRYLIKTRGQQVTLSCSPISGHRSVSWYQQTPGQGLQFLFEYFSETQRNKGNFPGRFSGRQFSNSRSEMNVSTLELGDSALYLCASSSGPRTGPTYEQYFGPGTRLTVT.

The rearrangement joins TRBV3-1 (or the pseudogene TRBV3-2) to TRBJ1-1; 10 bases are shared with TRBD1. V shed 4 bases, J shed 3 bases, and the junction held 8 bases outside the gene matches. The CDR3 has 16 amino acids. Germline V gene lookup returns CDR1 LGHDT and CDR2 YNNKEL (reference sequence). CDR3: CASSPLDRGVYTEAFF. The CDR3 bases are TGTGCCAGCAGCCCGTTGGACAGGGGGGTTTACACTGAAGCTTTCTTT.

The chain is built from TRBV6-1 and TRBJ1-5; tentatively, D is TRBD1 (5 bases). The CDR3 totals 17 residues. The germline gives CDR1 MNHNS, CDR2 SASEGT. V was cut by 2 bases and J by 4 bases, with 18 bases left in between. CDR3 in amino acids: CASSERAGWLANQPQHF. DNA of the CDR3: TGTGCCAGCAGTGAACGGGCAGGGTGGTTAGCAAATCAGCCCCAGCATTTT.

The chain links TRBV19 to TRBJ1-2; 8 bases match TRBD1. Germline CDR1 and CDR2: LNHDA and SQIVND (reference sequence). The CDR3 spans 18 residues. Losses at the gene ends were 1 base for V and 4 bases for J; bases not matched to a gene: 14. CDR3 DNA: TGTGCCAGTAGTATAGGAGGACAGGGAGCCCTGAGGGGCTATGGCTACACCTTC. Amino acids: CASSIGGQGALRGYGYTF. The variable domain in full, with the rest retrieved from reference TRBV19 and TRBJ1-2, is DGGITQSPKYLFRKEGQNVTLSCEQNLNHDAMYWYRQDPGQGLRLIYYSQIVNDFQKGDIAEGYSVSREKKESFPLTVTSAQKNPTAFYLCASSIGGQGALRGYGYTFGSGTRLTVV.

This clone was seen more than once but under ten times. The chain employs TRBV18 and TRBJ2-7, with 7 bases identical to TRBD1. V lost 6 bases, J lost 2 bases, and 4 bases stayed unmatched. In germline, CDR1 is KGHSH, CDR2 LQKENI. The CDR3 runs to 13 residues. This CDR3 is CASSLGTAYEQYF. The CDR3 DNA reads as TGTGCCAGCTCCCTCGGGACAGCCTACGAGCAGTACTTC.

The J gene is TRBJ2-1, the V gene TRBV25-1; 10 nucleotides match TRBD2. Unmatched junction bases numbered 7, after V lost 5 bases and J lost 6 bases. This CDR3 has 15 residues. Germline V gene data show CDR1 as MGHDK and CDR2 as SYGVNS. Written as DNA, the CDR3 is TGTGCCAGCAGTTCTAGCGGGAGCGGGTCCAATGAGCAGTTCTTC. This encodes CASSSSGSGSNEQFF. Using reference TRBV25-1 and TRBJ2-1 for the parts outside the CDR3, the full variable domain is EADIYQTPRYLVIGTGKKITLECSQTMGHDKMYWYQQDPGMELHLIHYSYGVNSTEKGDLSSESTVSRIRTEHFPLTLESARPSHTSQYLCASSSSGSGSNEQFFGPGTRLTVL.